This T cell receptor (beta chain) was documented in a study of shared clonotypes between healthy human individuals. CD4+ cells yielded CD45RA+ naive and CD45RA-negative memory subsets. Per the original methods: ImmunoSEQ yielded junction-only sequences lacking quality scores, so filtering differed. TCRdb's table, derived via immunoSEQ multiplex PCR, lists solely in-frame clones and lacks some. V, J and clone size were drawn from that table, and D and trimming were deduced from the DNA. Of about 1.1 million clones listed, around 78% are singletons. Concerning this clone: Its target is unknown.

CDR1 and CDR2 from the germline V gene are SNHLY and FYNNEI. The ends lost 6 bases at V and 6 bases at J; junction bases unmatched: 8. This CDR3 comprises 14 residues. Study-wide findings and caveats: A generally larger estimated richness was seen in naive subsets than in memory subsets.

The V and J genes are TRBV2 and TRBJ2-7; 10 positions match TRBD1. This receptor was taken from a man aged 18 to 29 in good health. Some clones in this sample may be carry-over from other donors' samples. The sequencing input was memory CD4+ T cells from PBMCs. Sample subset: CD45RA-negative fraction. CDR3 sequence reads: CASRRQGAPGEQYF. The CDR3 bases are TGTGCCAGCAGACGACAGGGGGCGCCGGGCGAGCAGTACTTC.